These 9 T cell receptor beta chains share one sample of origin, sequenced in a study of regulatory T cells in long-lasting Graves disease. Time point denoted: newly diagnosed GD, antithyroid drugs for less than 3 months. PBMC-extracted RNA yielded the TCR library. In building TCR beta libraries, iRepertoire HTBI primers were used together with Arm-PCR of CDR3 regions. In TCRdb, the multiplex PCR reads were re-called with MiXCR into one record per CDR3 protein. The profile shows roughly 400,000 distinct CDR3 sequences, about a sixth of them singletons. The same data also contributed to another study, on T cells in Graves' hyperthyroidism and ophthalmopathy.

Sample: peripheral blood mononuclear cells (PBMCs), taken at new diagnosis, from a patient treated with antithyroid drugs. The receptors here all came from a woman aged 18-29 years with Graves disease.

This clonotype was observed many times. V gene TRBV6-2 or TRBV6-3 combines with J gene TRBJ2-7; tentative D call: TRBD1 (5 bases). Germline V gene lookup returns CDR1 MNHEY and CDR2 SVGEGT. The length of the CDR3 is 13 residues. Trimming removed 6 bases at V and 0 bases at J, with 9 bases between. The CDR3 loop reads CASRYGHSYEQYF. DNA for the CDR3: TGTGCCAGCAGGTATGGACACTCCTACGAGCAGTACTTC.

This clonotype was detected ten times or more. The V and J genes are TRBV7-9 and TRBJ2-5; a weak D match, TRBD1 (5 bases). Trimming removed 2 bases at V and 3 bases at J, with 13 bases between. There are 15 residues in the CDR3. Germline values: CDR1 SEHNR, CDR2 FQNEAQ (reference sequence). The CDR3: CASSLSVGAEETQYF. The DNA for the CDR3 is TGTGCCAGCAGCTTATCGGTAGGGGCGGAAGAGACCCAGTACTTC.

This clonotype appeared a few times. The genes are TRBV2 and TRBJ2-6, with 7 nucleotides matching TRBD2. The CDR3 runs to 16 residues. Germline loops: CDR1 SNHLY, CDR2 FYNNEI. J lost 1 base, V lost 4 bases, and 4 bases had no gene match. CDR3 sequence (DNA): TGTGCCAGCAGTGGGCTGCGGGGGTCTGGGGCCAACGTCCTGACTTTC. Translation: CASSGLRGSGANVLTF.

This clonotype showed up just a few times. The rearrangement joins TRBV9 to TRBJ2-1; 7 bases are a match to TRBD1. CDR3 size: 16 residues. V gave up 4 bases and J gave up 5 bases; unmatched junction bases: 12. From germline, CDR1 is SGDLS and CDR2 YYNGEE. Here the CDR3 reads CASSSRLTGLDNEQFF. CDR3 nucleotide sequence: TGTGCCAGCAGCTCCCGTCTGACAGGGTTGGACAATGAGCAGTTCTTC.

There are many counts of this clonotype. The V call is TRBV6-1, the J call TRBJ2-7; 11 bases are shared with TRBD2. Losses at the gene ends were 8 bases for V and 2 bases for J; bases not matched to a gene: 11. This CDR3 region has 16 residues. Germline lookup yields CDR1 MNHNS and CDR2 SASEGT. CDR3 sequence (DNA): TGTGCCAGCGGCGGGCTAGCGGGAGGCAGCCCCTACGAGCAGTACTTC. Translating gives CASGGLAGGSPYEQYF.

This clonotype showed up many times. The chain is built from TRBV29-1 and TRBJ2-1; D gene ambiguous. The CDR3 totals 15 residues. Trimming left V 4 bases short and J 0 bases short, with 13 bases between. In germline, CDR1 is SQVTM, CDR2 ANQGSEA. The CDR3 DNA sequence: TGCAGCGTTGTTGTTTCAACCCTCTCCTACAATGAGCAGTTCTTC. It is translated as CSVVVSTLSYNEQFF.

This clonotype was picked up many times. The V and J genes are TRBV27 and TRBJ1-6; D not certain. With 1 base removed from V and 8 bases from J, the gap between germline ends came to 15 bases. The CDR3 sequence is 16 residues long. Germline CDR1 reads MNHEY; CDR2 reads SMNVEV (reference sequence). CDR3 sequence reads: CASSLYGRTSDSPLHF. The CDR3 DNA reads TGTGCCAGCAGTTTATACGGCAGAACGAGCGATTCACCCCTCCACTTT.

This clonotype has at least ten counts. The V call is TRBV11-2, the J call TRBJ1-1, with 7 bases that match TRBD1. V was clipped by 0 bases and J by 6 bases; unmatched bases: 4. This CDR3 region has 14 residues. Per germline, CDR1 SGHAT and CDR2 FQNNGV. Here the CDR3 DNA reads TGTGCCAGCAGCTTAGAAGGGGGCTGGGCTGAAGCTTTCTTT. Protein: CASSLEGGWAEAFF.

Remarks on this clonotype: This may be a read error: a much more frequent sequence differs by one nucleotide. This likely comes from a read error, as the CDR3 has no conserved phenylalanine or tryptophan at its end. The chain uses TRBV20-1 and TRBJ2-3, with 15 nucleotides matching TRBD2. This CDR3 is 15 amino acids long. Per germline, CDR1 DFQATT and CDR2 SNEGSKA (reference sequence). J gave up 5 bases and V 6 bases, and 6 bases lay outside the gene matches. The CDR3 is CSAQGLAGGRDTQYS. The CDR3 bases are TGCAGTGCCCAGGGACTAGCGGGAGGTAGAGATACGCAGTATTCT.